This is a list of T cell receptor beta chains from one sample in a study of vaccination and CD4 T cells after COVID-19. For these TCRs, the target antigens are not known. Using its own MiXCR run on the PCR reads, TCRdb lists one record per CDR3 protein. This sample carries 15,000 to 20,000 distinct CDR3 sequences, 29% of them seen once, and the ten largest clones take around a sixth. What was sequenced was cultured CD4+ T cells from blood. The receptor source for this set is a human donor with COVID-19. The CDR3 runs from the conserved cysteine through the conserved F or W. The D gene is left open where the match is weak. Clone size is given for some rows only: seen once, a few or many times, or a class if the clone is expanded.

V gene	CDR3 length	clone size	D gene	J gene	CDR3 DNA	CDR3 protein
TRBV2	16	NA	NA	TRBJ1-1	TGTGCCAGCAGTGAACGGGGTCGCCTAATGAACACTGAAGCTTTCTTT	CASSERGRLMNTEAFF
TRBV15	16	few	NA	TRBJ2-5	TGTGCCACCAGCAGATTCCAGAGAGTTGGCCAAGAGACCCAGTACTTC	CATSRFQRVGQETQYF
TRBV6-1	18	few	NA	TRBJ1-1	TGTGCCAGCAGGCTTACAGGGATCTCCACGGTGGTGAACACTGAAGCTTTCTTT	CASRLTGISTVVNTEAFF
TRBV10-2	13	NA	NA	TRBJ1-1	TGCGCCAGCAGTGAGTTGGCCAGGGAGGTTGCTTTCTTT	CASSELAREVAFF
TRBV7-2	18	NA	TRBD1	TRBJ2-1	TGTGCCAGCAGCCTGCCGGGACAGGGGGTAGGTGCCTACAATGAGCAGTTCTTC	CASSLPGQGVGAYNEQFF
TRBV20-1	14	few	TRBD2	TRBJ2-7	TGCGGTGGACTAGCGGGGGGAAACTCCTACGAGCAGTACTTC	CGGLAGGNSYEQYF
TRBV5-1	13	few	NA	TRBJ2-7	TGCGCCAGCAGCTTGGGACTTACCTACGAGCAGTACTTC	CASSLGLTYEQYF
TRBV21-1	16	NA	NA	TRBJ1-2	TGTGCCAGCAGCAAAGTGTCCGGTTGGAGGGGCTGGGTCCACACCTTC	CASSKVSGWRGWVHTF
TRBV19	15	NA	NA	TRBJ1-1	TGTGCCACAGCCCAACCCCGGGGAGCGAACACTGAAGCTTTCTTT	CATAQPRGANTEAFF
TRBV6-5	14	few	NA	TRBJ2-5	TGTGCCAGCAGTTCCGGGACTTTTCAAGAGACCCAGTACTTC	CASSSGTFQETQYF